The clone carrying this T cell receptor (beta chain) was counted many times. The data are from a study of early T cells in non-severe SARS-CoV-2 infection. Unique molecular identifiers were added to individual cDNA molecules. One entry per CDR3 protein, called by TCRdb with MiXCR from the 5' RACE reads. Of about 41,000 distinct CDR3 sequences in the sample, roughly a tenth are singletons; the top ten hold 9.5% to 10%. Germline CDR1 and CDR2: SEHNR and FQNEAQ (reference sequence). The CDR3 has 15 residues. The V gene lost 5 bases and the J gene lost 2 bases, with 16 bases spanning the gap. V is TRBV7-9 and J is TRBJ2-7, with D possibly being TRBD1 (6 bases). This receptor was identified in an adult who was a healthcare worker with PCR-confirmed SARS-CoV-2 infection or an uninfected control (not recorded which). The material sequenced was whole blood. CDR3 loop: CASSPPRGPPYEQYF. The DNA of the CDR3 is TGTGCCAGCAGCCCCCCCAGGGGACCCCCCTACGAGCAGTACTTC.